One sample yielded the 3 T cell receptor beta chains listed below, sequenced in a study of blood T cell repertoires in COVID-19. Data came from immunoSEQ multiplex PCR; TCRdb stores just in-frame clones and leaves some out. The sample holds over 50,000 clones, about 90% seen once. The source material was peripheral blood. The receptors shown here come from a woman aged 55-69 years with active or convalescent COVID-19.

The rearrangement links TRBV12-3 or TRBV12-4 to TRBJ2-1; tentatively, D is TRBD1 (5 bases). Trimming shortened V by 7 bases and J by 10 bases, and 14 bases separated the two germline ends. The CDR3 is 12 residues long. The CDR3 region is CASTSTGGEQFF. In DNA, the CDR3 is TGTGCCAGCACCTCTACAGGTGGCGAGCAGTTCTTC.

This clone was seen only once. This rearrangement joins TRBV7-9 to TRBJ2-1; 9 nucleotides agree with TRBD2. The CDR3 is 18 residues long. Germline V gene lookup returns CDR1 SEHNR and CDR2 FQNEAQ (reference sequence). With 4 bases clipped from V and 5 bases from J, the junction kept 15 bases outside the gene matches. This CDR3 reads CASSYKDAASGVNNEQFF. Written as DNA, the CDR3 is TGTGCCAGCAGCTATAAAGACGCGGCTAGCGGGGTCAACAATGAGCAGTTCTTC.

The rearrangement joins TRBV5-1 to TRBJ2-1; a weak D match, TRBD2 (5 bases). CDR1 SGHRS and CDR2 YFSETQ come from the germline V gene. This CDR3 has 15 residues. Trimming removed 0 bases at V and 4 bases at J, with 11 bases between. DNA for the CDR3: TGCGCCAGCAGCTTGGTGAGCGGACCGTACAATGAGCAGTTCTTC. Residues: CASSLVSGPYNEQFF.